This TCR beta chain is drawn from a study of beta chain features in type 1 diabetes. Findings and limits, study-wide: All four CD4+ subsets of Type 1 diabetes patients contained TCRB CDR3s that were moderately but significantly shorter. Cells that show high TCR expression could be over-represented by cDNA sequencing.

Germline V lookup: CDR1 GTSNPN, CDR2 SVGIG (reference sequence). The V and J ends lost 4 bases and 3 bases respectively, with 13 bases between them. There are 13 residues in the CDR3. The isolated RNA, all of it, was reverse transcribed, so expressed TCRB transcripts were what got sequenced. Clones were read by immunoSEQ multiplex PCR, and TCRdb kept only the in-frame ones, dropping some. Of 100,000 to 150,000 clones in the sample, about a sixth were seen once. Comment on this clone: Its antigen is still unknown.

CD4+ cells of the naive, central memory, regulatory and stem cell-like memory types were sorted via CD45RO/CCR7/CD25/CD127/CD95/CD27. The clonotype comes from a man aged 30 to 39 with type 1 diabetes. This chain links TRBV30 with TRBJ2-7; D gene ambiguous. Material for sequencing was central memory CD4+ T cells from blood. The chain's CDR3 is CAWKGLRYYEQYF. The CDR3 bases are TGTGCCTGGAAAGGTCTCAGGTACTACGAGCAGTACTTC.